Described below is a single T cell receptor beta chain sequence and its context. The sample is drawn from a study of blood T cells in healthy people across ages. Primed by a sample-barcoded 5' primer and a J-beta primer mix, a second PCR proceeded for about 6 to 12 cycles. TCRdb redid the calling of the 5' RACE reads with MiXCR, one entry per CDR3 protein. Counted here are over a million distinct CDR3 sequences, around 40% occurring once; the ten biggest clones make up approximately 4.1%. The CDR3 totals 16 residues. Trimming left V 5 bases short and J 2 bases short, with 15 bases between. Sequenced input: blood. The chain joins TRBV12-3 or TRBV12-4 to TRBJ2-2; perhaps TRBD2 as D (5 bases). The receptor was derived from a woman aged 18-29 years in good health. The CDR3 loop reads CASSPYPAVNTGELFF. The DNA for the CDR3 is TGTGCCAGCAGTCCCTATCCAGCGGTTAACACCGGGGAGCTGTTTTTT.